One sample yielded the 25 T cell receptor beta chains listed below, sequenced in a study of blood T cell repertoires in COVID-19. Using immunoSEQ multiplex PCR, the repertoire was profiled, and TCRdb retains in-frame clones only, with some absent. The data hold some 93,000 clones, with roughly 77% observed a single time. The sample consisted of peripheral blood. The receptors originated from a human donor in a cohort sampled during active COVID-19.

This CDR3 reads CASSPGQGLGSGDQPQHF. CDR3 in DNA: TGTGCCAGCAGCCCGGGACAGGGTTTAGGCTCGGGGGATCAGCCCCAGCATTTT. The gene calls are TRBV28 and TRBJ1-5; 9 bases match TRBD1. CDR3 length: 18 amino acids. Germline V gene data show CDR1 as MDHEN and CDR2 as SYDVKM. J was trimmed by 5 bases and V by 6 bases; bases with no gene match: 17. Based on the CDR3 plus reference TRBV28 and TRBJ1-5, the full variable domain is DVKVTQSSRYLVKRTGEKVFLECVQDMDHENMFWYRQDPGLGLRLIYFSYDVKMKEKGDIPEGYSVSREKKERFSLILESASTNQTSMYLCASSPGQGLGSGDQPQHFGDGTRLSIL.

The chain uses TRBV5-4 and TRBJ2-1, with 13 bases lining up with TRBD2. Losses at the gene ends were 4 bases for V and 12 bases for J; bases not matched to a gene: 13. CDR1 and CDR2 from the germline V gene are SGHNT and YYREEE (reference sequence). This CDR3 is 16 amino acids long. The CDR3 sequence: CASSPGTSGMSGWQFF. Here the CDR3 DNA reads TGTGCCAGCAGCCCCGGGACTAGCGGGATGTCGGGCTGGCAGTTCTTC.

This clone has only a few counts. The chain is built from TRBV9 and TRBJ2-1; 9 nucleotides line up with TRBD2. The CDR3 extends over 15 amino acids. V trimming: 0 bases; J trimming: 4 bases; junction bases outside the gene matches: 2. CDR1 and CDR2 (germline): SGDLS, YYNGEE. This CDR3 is CASSVVTSGYNEQFF. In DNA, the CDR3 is TGTGCCAGCAGCGTAGTTACTAGCGGGTACAATGAGCAGTTCTTC.

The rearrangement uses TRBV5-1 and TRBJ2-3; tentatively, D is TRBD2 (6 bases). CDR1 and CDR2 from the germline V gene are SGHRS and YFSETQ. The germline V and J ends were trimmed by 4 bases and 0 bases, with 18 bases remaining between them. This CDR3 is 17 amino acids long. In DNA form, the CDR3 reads TGCGCCAGCAGCCCCGCCGGGAGCGGCTTTAGCACAGATACGCAGTATTTT. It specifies CASSPAGSGFSTDTQYF.

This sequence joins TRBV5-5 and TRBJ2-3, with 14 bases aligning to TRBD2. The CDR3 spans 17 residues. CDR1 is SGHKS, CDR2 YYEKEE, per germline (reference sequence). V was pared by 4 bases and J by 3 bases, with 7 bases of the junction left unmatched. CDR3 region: CASSGMTSGRVTDTQYF. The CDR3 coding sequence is TGTGCCAGCAGCGGTATGACTAGCGGGAGGGTAACAGATACGCAGTATTTT.

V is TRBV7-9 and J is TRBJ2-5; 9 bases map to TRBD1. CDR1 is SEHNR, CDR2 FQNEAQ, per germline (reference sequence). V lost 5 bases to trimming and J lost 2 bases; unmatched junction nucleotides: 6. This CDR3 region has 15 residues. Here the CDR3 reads CASSPGTGLQETQYF. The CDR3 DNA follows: TGTGCCAGCAGCCCCGGGACAGGGCTGCAAGAGACCCAGTACTTC.

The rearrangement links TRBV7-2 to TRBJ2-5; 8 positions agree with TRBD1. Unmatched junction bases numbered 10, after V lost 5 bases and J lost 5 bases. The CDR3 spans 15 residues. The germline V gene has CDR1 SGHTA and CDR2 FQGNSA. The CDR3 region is CASSPRGPSSETQYF. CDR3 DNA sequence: TGTGCCAGCAGCCCCAGGGGGCCATCCAGCGAGACCCAGTACTTC.

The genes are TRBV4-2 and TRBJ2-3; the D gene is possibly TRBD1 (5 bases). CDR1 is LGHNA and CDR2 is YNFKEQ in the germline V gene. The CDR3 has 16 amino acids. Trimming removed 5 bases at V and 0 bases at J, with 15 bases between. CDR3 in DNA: TGTGCCAGCAGCTCAACAGGAGCCACTAGCACAGATACGCAGTATTTT. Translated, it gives CASSSTGATSTDTQYF.

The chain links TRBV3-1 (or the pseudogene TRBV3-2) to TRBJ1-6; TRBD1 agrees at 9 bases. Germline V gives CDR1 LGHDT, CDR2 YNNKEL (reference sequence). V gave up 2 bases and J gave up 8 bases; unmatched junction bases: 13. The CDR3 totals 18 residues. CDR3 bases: TGTGCCAGCAGCCAAAGTTTTCCGGGACAGGGTTTGGATTCACCCCTCCACTTT. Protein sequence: CASSQSFPGQGLDSPLHF.

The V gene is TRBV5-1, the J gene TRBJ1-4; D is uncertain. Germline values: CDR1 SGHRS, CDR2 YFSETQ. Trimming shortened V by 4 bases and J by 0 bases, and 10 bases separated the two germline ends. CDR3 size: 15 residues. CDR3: CASSPGLATNEKLFF. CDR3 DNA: TGCGCCAGCAGCCCCGGTCTTGCAACTAATGAAAAACTGTTTTTT.

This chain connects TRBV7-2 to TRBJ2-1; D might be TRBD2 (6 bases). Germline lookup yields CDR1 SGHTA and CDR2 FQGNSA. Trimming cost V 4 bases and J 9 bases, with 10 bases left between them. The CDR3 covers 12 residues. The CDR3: CASSSGAGEQFF. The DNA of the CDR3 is TGTGCCAGCAGCTCAGGAGCGGGTGAGCAGTTCTTC.

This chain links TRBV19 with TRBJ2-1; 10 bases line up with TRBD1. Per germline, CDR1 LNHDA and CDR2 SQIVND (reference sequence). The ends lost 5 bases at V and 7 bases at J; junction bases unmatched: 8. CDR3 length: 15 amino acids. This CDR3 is CASSPQDRGFNEQFF. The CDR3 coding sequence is TGTGCCAGTAGTCCACAGGACAGGGGGTTTAATGAGCAGTTCTTC.

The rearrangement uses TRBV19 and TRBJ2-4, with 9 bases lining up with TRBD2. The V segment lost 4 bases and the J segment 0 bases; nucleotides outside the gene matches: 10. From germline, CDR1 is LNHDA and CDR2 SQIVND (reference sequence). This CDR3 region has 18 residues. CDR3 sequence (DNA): TGTGCCAGTAGTAAGAGCGGGAGGTCCCACCTAGCCAAAAACATTCAGTACTTC. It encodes CASSKSGRSHLAKNIQYF.

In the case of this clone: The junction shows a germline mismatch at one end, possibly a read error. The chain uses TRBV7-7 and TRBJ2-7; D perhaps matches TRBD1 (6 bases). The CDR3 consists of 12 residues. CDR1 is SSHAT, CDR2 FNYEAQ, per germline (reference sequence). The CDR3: CASSPQGGEQYF. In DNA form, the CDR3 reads TGTGCTAGCAGCCCACAGGGTGGGGAGCAGTACTTC.

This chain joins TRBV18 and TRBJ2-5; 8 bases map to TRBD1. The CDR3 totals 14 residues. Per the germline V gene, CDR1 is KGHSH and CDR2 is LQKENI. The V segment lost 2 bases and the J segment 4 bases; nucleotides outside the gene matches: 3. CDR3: CASSPGTGGETQYF. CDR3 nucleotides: TGTGCCAGCTCACCAGGTACAGGGGGAGAGACCCAGTACTTC.

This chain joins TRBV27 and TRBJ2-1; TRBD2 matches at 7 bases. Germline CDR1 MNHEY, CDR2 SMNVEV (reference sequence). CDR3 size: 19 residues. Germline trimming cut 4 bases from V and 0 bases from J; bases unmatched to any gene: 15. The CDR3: CASSSPRGSGLPSYNEQFF. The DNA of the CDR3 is TGTGCCAGCAGTTCCCCGAGAGGGTCGGGACTACCCTCCTACAATGAGCAGTTCTTC.

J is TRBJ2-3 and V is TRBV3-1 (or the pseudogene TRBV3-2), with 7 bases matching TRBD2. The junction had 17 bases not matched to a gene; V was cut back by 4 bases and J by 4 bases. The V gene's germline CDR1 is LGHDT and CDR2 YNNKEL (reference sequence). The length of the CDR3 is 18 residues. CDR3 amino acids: CASSPGWGEGLVADTQYF. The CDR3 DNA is TGTGCCAGCAGCCCTGGCTGGGGGGAGGGCTTAGTCGCAGATACGCAGTATTTT.

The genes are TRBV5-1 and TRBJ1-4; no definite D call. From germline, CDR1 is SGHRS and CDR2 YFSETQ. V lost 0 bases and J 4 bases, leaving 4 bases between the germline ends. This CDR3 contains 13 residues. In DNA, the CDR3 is TGCGCCAGCAGCTTGGTCGGTAATGAAAAACTGTTTTTT. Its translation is CASSLVGNEKLFF.

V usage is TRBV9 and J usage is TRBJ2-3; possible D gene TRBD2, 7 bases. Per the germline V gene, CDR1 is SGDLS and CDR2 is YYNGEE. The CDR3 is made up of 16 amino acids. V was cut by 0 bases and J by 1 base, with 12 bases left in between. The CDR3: CASSVVGGARTDTQYF. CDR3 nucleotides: TGTGCCAGCAGCGTAGTGGGGGGGGCTCGCACAGATACGCAGTATTTT.

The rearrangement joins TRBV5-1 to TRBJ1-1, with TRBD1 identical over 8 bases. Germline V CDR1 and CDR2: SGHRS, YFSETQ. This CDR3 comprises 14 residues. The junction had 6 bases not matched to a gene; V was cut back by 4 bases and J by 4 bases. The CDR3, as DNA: TGCGCCAGCAGCATACAGGGGGTTGGCACTGAAGCTTTCTTT. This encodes CASSIQGVGTEAFF. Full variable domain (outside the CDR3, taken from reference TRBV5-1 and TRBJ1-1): KAGVTQTPRYLIKTRGQQVTLSCSPISGHRSVSWYQQTPGQGLQFLFEYFSETQRNKGNFPGRFSGRQFSNSRSEMNVSTLELGDSALYLCASSIQGVGTEAFFGQGTRLTVV.

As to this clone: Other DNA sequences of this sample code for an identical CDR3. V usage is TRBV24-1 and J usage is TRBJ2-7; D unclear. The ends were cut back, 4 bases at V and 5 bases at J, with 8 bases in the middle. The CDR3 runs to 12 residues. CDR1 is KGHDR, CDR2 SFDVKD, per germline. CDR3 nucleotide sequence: TGTGCCACCAGTGACCTCGCAGACGAGCAGTACTTC. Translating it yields CATSDLADEQYF.

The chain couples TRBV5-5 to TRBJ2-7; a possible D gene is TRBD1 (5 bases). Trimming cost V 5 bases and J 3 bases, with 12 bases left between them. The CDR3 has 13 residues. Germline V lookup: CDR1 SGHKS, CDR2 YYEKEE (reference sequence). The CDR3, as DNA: TGTGCCAGCAGTGCCGTTAGGGGCTACGAGCAGTACTTC. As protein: CASSAVRGYEQYF.

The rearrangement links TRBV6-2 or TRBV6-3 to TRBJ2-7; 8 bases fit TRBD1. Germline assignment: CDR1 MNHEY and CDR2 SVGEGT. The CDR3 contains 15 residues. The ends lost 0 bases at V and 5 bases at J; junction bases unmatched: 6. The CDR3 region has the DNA TGTGCCAGCAGTTACTCGCCAGGGGGCAACGACGAGCAGTACTTC. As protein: CASSYSPGGNDEQYF.

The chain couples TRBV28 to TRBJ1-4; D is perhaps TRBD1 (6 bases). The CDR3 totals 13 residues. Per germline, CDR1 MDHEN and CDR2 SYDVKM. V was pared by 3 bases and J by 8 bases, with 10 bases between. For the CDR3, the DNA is TGTGCCAGCAGTTTTGCCAGGGGCGAAAAACTGTTTTTT. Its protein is CASSFARGEKLFF.

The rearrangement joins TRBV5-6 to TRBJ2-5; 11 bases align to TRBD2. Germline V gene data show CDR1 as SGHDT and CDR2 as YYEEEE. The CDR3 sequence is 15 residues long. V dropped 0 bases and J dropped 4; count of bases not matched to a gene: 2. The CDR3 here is CASSLVLAGGETQYF. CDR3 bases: TGTGCCAGCAGCTTGGTGCTAGCGGGAGGAGAGACCCAGTACTTC.